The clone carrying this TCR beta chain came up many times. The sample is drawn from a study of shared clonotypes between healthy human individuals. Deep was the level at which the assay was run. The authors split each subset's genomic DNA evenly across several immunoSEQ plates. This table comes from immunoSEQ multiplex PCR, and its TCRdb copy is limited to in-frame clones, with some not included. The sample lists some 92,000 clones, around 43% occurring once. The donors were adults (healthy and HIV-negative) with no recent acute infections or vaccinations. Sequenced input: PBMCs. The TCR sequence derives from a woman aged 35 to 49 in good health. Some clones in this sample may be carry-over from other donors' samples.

CDR3 nucleotides: TGTGCCAGCAGTTTCGGGGGGCAGCCCCAGCATTTT. It encodes CASSFGGQPQHF. The rearrangement joins TRBV28 to TRBJ1-5, with a weak D call TRBD1 (5 bases). The V end lost 3 bases, the J end lost 7 bases, and 7 bases lay between the germline ends. CDR3 length: 12 residues. Germline V lookup: CDR1 MDHEN, CDR2 SYDVKM.